One sample yielded the 17 T cell receptor beta chains listed below, sequenced in a study of T cell responses to AZD1222 COVID-19 vaccine. Assay: immunoSEQ multiplex PCR; the TCRdb copy retains only in-frame clones and omits some. The data show 100,000 or so clones, with approximately 87% seen just once and about a tenth held by the top ten. This specimen was peripheral blood, taken 28 days after the second AZD1222 dose. All receptors come from an adult who received the AZD1222 COVID-19 vaccine.

The rearrangement links TRBV7-2 to TRBJ1-1, with TRBD1 matching 8 bases. Looked up from germline, CDR1 is SGHTA and CDR2 is FQGNSA. The CDR3 is 14 residues long. V shed 6 bases, J shed 4 bases, and the junction held 7 bases outside the gene matches. CDR3 protein: CASSWTGTSTEAFF. The CDR3 DNA is TGTGCCAGCAGTTGGACAGGGACCAGCACTGAAGCTTTCTTT.

This chain links TRBV9 with TRBJ2-7; 7 bases are a match to TRBD1. Germline V CDR1 and CDR2: SGDLS, YYNGEE. The CDR3 has 15 amino acids. J lost 0 bases, V lost 0 bases, and 3 bases had no gene match. CDR3 protein: CASSVGGTVSYEQYF. In nucleotides, the CDR3 is TGTGCCAGCAGCGTAGGGGGGACAGTCTCCTACGAGCAGTACTTC.

This chain uses TRBV12-3 or TRBV12-4 with TRBJ1-6; D is undetermined. The CDR3 length is 13 residues. With 6 bases removed from V and 7 bases from J, the gap between germline ends came to 10 bases. CDR3 in amino acids: CASRHFGNSPLHF. CDR3 sequence (DNA): TGTGCCAGCAGACACTTCGGAAATTCACCCCTCCACTTT.

This chain links TRBV30 with TRBJ1-2; D may be TRBD1 (6 bases). This CDR3 is built from 13 residues. With 0 bases removed from V and 4 bases from J, the gap between germline ends came to 9 bases. Germline V gene sequence: CDR1 GTSNPN, CDR2 SVGIG (reference sequence). CDR3 protein: CAWSVGGRYGYTF. The CDR3 coding sequence is TGTGCCTGGAGTGTAGGGGGGCGCTATGGCTACACCTTC.

The chain links TRBV5-5 to TRBJ1-2; D uncertain. Trimming removed 4 bases from V and 4 bases from J, with 11 bases in between. CDR3 length: 13 amino acids. Germline assignment: CDR1 SGHKS and CDR2 YYEKEE (reference sequence). CDR3 loop: CASSLPDGYGYTF. In DNA, the CDR3 is TGTGCCAGCAGCCTCCCGGACGGCTATGGCTACACCTTC.

This chain links TRBV28 with TRBJ2-1; TRBD1 is a possible D gene (6 bases). CDR1 MDHEN and CDR2 SYDVKM come from the germline V gene. The CDR3 consists of 14 residues. The V gene lost 8 bases and the J gene lost 7 bases, with 18 bases spanning the gap. CDR3 sequence (DNA): TGTGCCAGCGGACCCAGCAGGGGATGGAATGAGCAGTTCTTC. Amino acids: CASGPSRGWNEQFF.

This clone was seen only once. V and J are TRBV28 and TRBJ1-1; TRBD1 agrees at 7 bases. Germline V gives CDR1 MDHEN, CDR2 SYDVKM. This CDR3 has 14 residues. V lost 5 bases and J lost 5; bases outside the gene matches: 8. CDR3: CASSGQDQGTEAFF. The CDR3 nucleotides are TGTGCCAGCAGTGGACAGGACCAAGGGACTGAAGCTTTCTTT.

This chain links TRBV18 with TRBJ1-2; TRBD1 matches 7 bases. The CDR3 is made up of 14 amino acids. Looked up from germline, CDR1 is KGHSH and CDR2 is LQKENI. V gave up 3 bases and J gave up 5 bases; unmatched junction bases: 6. CDR3: CASSPGTDDYGYTF. The CDR3 region has the DNA TGTGCCAGCTCACCCGGGACAGACGATTATGGCTACACCTTC. Filled out from reference TRBV18 and TRBJ1-2, the complete variable domain reads NAGVMQNPRHLVRRRGQEARLRCSPMKGHSHVYWYRQLPEEGLKFMVYLQKENIIDESGMPKERFSAEFPKEGPSILRIQQVVRGDSAAYFCASSPGTDDYGYTFGSGTRLTVV.

This rearrangement joins TRBV13 to TRBJ1-4; the D gene is possibly TRBD1 (5 bases). CDR1 PRHDT and CDR2 FYEKMQ come from the germline V gene (reference sequence). V gave up 2 bases and J gave up 8 bases, with 12 bases separating them. The CDR3 is made up of 14 amino acids. Written as DNA, the CDR3 is TGTGCCAGCAGCTTAAAAGGGCCAGGGGAAAAACTGTTTTTT. Its translation: CASSLKGPGEKLFF. Variable domain in full (rest from reference TRBV13 and TRBJ1-4): AAGVIQSPRHLIKEKRETATLKCYPIPRHDTVYWYQQGPGQDPQFLISFYEKMQSDKGSIPDRFSAQQFSDYHSELNMSSLELGDSALYFCASSLKGPGEKLFFGSGTQLSVL.

The V and J genes are TRBV10-3 and TRBJ1-1, with a possible D match to TRBD1 (6 bases). The CDR3 is made up of 14 amino acids. CDR1 and CDR2 from the germline V gene are ENHRY and SYGVKD. The V end lost 6 bases, the J end lost 3 bases, and 14 bases lay between the germline ends. The CDR3 protein is CAISRDTSDTEAFF. CDR3 in DNA: TGTGCCATCAGCCGGGACACTAGTGACACTGAAGCTTTCTTT.

The chain has TRBV9 and TRBJ2-3; no definite D call. The CDR3 contains 17 residues. Germline V gives CDR1 SGDLS, CDR2 YYNGEE. Deletions cut 0 bases from V and 1 base from J, with 15 bases between. As DNA, the CDR3 is TGTGCCAGCAGCGTAGAGGGCCTAGATCGTGGCACAGATACGCAGTATTTT. This translates into CASSVEGLDRGTDTQYF.

This sequence joins TRBV3-1 (or the pseudogene TRBV3-2) and TRBJ2-5, with TRBD1 matching 9 bases. CDR3 length: 15 amino acids. Germline CDR1 reads LGHDT; CDR2 reads YNNKEL (reference sequence). The V segment lost 4 bases and the J segment 5 bases; nucleotides outside the gene matches: 8. CDR3 sequence: CASSPRTGEGETQYF. Written as DNA, the CDR3 is TGTGCCAGCAGCCCGAGGACAGGGGAAGGGGAGACCCAGTACTTC.

J is TRBJ2-7 and V is TRBV3-1 (or the pseudogene TRBV3-2), with 10 bases that match TRBD1. Unmatched junction bases numbered 9, after V lost 3 bases and J lost 7 bases. The CDR3 is made up of 15 amino acids. Germline CDR1 and CDR2: LGHDT and YNNKEL (reference sequence). Here the CDR3 DNA reads TGTGCCAGCAGCCACGTACGACAGGGGGCGGGTGAGCAGTACTTC. Its translation is CASSHVRQGAGEQYF.

The chain couples TRBV6-5 to TRBJ2-7; D uncertain. This CDR3 has 14 residues. The germline gives CDR1 MNHEY, CDR2 SVGAGI. Trimming took 5 bases from V and 7 from J, leaving 18 bases between them. The DNA for the CDR3 is TGTGCCAGCAGTCCCTCATTCCCCCTCGGGGAGCAGTACTTC. Its translation: CASSPSFPLGEQYF.

This chain links TRBV2 with TRBJ1-2, with D possibly TRBD1 on 5 matching bases. Trimming took 6 bases from V and 0 from J, leaving 14 bases between them. The CDR3 spans 15 residues. Germline values: CDR1 SNHLY, CDR2 FYNNEI. The CDR3 DNA reads TGTGCCAGCAGCCAGGAAGGCAGGGCTAACTATGGCTACACCTTC. This sequence encodes CASSQEGRANYGYTF.

CDR3 DNA sequence: TGTGCCAGCAGCTCCAGGGGGCGCGACCAAGAGACCCAGTACTTC. Protein: CASSSRGRDQETQYF. The chain carries TRBV7-9 and TRBJ2-5, with 8 nucleotides matching TRBD1. The CDR3 is 15 amino acids. Trimming took 4 bases from V and 0 from J; bases not matched to a gene: 4. Germline V gives CDR1 SEHNR, CDR2 FQNEAQ (reference sequence).

This clone has only one observation. The V gene is TRBV3-1 (or the pseudogene TRBV3-2), the J gene TRBJ1-4; D is undetermined. This CDR3 spans 15 amino acids. Trimming shortened V by 3 bases and J by 4 bases, and 12 bases separated the two germline ends. The germline V gene encodes CDR1 LGHDT and CDR2 YNNKEL (reference sequence). As DNA, the CDR3 is TGTGCCAGCAGCCAGTTTGCGGGGTATAATGAAAAACTGTTTTTT. Translated, it gives CASSQFAGYNEKLFF.